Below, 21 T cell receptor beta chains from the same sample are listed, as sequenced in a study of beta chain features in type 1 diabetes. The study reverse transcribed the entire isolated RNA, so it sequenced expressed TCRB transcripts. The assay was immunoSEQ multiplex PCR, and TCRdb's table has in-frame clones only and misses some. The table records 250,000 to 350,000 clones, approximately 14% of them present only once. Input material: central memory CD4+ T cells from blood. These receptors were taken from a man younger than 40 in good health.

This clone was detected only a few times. CDR3 nucleotide sequence: TGTGCCAGCAGCGCAGCAGGGGAAAAACTGTTTTTT. This translates into CASSAAGEKLFF. The chain carries TRBV7-9 and TRBJ1-4, with D maybe TRBD1 (5 bases). V lost 5 bases, J lost 8 bases, and 9 bases lay in between. The CDR3 sequence is 12 residues long. From germline, CDR1 is SEHNR and CDR2 FQNEAQ (reference sequence).

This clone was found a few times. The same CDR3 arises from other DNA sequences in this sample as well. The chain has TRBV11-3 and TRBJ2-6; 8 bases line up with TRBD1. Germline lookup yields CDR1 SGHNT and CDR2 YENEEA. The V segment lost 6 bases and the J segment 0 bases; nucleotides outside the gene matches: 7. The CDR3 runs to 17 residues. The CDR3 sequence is CASSPGTGSSGANVLTF. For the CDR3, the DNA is TGTGCCAGCAGTCCCGGGACAGGTTCCTCTGGGGCCAACGTCCTGACTTTC.

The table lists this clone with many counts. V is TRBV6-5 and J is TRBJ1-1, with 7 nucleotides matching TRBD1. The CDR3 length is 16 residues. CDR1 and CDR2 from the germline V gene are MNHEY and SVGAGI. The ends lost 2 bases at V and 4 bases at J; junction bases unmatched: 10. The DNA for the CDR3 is TGTGCCAGCAGTTACCTCCCCAACAGGGGTATCACTGAAGCTTTCTTT. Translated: CASSYLPNRGITEAFF.

CDR3: CAISEWGDDEQYV. The CDR3 region has the DNA TGTGCCATCAGTGAGTGGGGGGACGACGAGCAGTACGTC. The chain couples TRBV10-3 to TRBJ2-7, with a weak D call TRBD2 (6 bases). Looked up from germline, CDR1 is ENHRY and CDR2 is SYGVKD. V dropped 1 base and J dropped 5 bases, with 9 bases sitting between them. This CDR3 has 13 residues.

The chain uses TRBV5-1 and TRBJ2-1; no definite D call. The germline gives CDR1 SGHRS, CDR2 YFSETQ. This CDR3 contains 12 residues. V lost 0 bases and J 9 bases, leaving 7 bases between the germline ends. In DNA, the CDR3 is TGCGCCAGCAGCTTGGCCTTTAGTGAGCAGTTCTTC. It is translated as CASSLAFSEQFF.

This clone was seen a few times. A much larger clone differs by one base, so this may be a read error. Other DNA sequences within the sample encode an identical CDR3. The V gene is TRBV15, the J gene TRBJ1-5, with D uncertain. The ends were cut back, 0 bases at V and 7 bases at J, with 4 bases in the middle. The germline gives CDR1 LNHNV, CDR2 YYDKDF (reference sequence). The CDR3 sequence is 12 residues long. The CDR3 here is CATSRDDQPQHF. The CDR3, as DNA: TGTGCCACCAGCAGAGACGACCAGCCCCAGCATTTT. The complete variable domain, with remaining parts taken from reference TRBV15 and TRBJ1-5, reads DAMVIQNPRYQVTQFGKPVTLSCSQTLNHNVMYWYQQKSSQAPKLLFHYYDKDFNNEADTPDNFQSRRPNTSFCFLDIRSPGLGDTAMYLCATSRDDQPQHFGDGTRLSIL.

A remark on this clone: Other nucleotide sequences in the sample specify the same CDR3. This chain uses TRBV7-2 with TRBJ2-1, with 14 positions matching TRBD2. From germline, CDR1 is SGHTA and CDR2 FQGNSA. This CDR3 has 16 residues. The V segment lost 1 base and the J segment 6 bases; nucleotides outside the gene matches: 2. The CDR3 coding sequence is TGTGCCAGCAGCTTAGGAGGACTAGCGGGAGGCAATGAGCAGTTCTTC. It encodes CASSLGGLAGGNEQFF.

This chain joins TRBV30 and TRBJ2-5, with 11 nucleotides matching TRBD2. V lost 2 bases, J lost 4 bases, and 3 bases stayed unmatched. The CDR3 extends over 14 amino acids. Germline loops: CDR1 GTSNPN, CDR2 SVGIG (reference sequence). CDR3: CAWSQGLAGETQYF. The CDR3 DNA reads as TGTGCCTGGAGTCAAGGACTAGCGGGAGAGACCCAGTACTTC.

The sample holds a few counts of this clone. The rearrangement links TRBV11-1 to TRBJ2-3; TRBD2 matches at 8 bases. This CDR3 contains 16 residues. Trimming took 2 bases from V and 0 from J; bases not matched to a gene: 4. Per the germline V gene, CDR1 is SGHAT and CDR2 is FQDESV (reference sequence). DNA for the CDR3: TGTGCCAGCAGCTTAACAAGCGGGAGAAGCACAGATACGCAGTATTTT. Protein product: CASSLTSGRSTDTQYF.

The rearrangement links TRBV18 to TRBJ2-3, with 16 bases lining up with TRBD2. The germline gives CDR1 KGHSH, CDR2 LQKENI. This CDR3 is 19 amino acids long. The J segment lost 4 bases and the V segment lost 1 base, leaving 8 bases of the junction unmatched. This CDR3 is CASSPLAGTSGRAADTQYF. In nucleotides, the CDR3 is TGTGCCAGCTCACCACTCGCCGGGACTAGCGGGAGGGCTGCAGATACGCAGTATTTT.

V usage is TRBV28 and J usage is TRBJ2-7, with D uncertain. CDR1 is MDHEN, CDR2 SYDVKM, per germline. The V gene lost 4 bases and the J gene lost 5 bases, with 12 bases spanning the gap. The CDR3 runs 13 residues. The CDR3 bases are TGTGCCAGCAGTTCAACCGCCCAGCACGAGCAGTACGTC. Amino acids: CASSSTAQHEQYV.

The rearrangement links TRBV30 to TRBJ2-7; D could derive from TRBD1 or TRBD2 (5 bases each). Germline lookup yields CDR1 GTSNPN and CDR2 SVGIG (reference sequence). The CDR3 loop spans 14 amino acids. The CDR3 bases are TGTGCCCGGAGTAGAGGGGCCCCATCCTACGAGCAGTACGTC. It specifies CARSRGAPSYEQYV.

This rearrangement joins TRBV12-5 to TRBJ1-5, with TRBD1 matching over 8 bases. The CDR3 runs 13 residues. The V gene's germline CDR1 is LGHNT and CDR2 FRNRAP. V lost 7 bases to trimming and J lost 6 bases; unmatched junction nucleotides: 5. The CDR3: CASAGQGTQPQHF. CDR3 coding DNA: TGTGCTAGTGCCGGACAGGGAACTCAGCCCCAGCATTTT.

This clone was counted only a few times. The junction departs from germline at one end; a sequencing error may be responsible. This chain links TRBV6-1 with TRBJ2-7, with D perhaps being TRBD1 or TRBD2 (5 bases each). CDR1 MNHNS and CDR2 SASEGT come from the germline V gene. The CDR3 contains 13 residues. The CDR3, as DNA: TGTGCCATCAGTGCGCTGGGGGCCTACGAGCAGTACTTC. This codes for CAISALGAYEQYF.

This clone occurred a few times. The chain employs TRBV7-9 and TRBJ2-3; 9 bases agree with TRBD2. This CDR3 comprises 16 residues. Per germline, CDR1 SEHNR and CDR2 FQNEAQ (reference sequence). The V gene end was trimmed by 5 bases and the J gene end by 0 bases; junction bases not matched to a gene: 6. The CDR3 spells CASSPRLAASTDTQYF. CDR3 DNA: TGTGCCAGCAGCCCAAGACTAGCGGCAAGCACAGATACGCAGTATTTT.

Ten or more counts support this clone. CDR3 DNA sequence: TGTGCCAGCAGCTTGGCGGGGACTTCCTACGAGCAGTACTTC. This sequence encodes CASSLAGTSYEQYF. This chain connects TRBV7-9 to TRBJ2-7, with D possibly TRBD2 on 6 matching bases. The CDR3 covers 14 residues. V lost 3 bases and J lost 1, with 10 bases in between. Germline V gene sequence: CDR1 SEHNR, CDR2 FQNEAQ (reference sequence).

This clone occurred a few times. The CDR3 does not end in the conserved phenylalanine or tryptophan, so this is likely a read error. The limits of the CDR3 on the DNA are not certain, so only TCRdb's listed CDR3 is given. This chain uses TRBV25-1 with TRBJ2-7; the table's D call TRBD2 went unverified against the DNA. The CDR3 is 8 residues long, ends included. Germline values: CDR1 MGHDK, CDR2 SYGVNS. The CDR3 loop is CASSPEAG.

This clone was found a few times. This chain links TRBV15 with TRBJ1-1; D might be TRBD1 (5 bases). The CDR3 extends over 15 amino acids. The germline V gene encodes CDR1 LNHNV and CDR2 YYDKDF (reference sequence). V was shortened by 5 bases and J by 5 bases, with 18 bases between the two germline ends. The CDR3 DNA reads TGTGCCACCAGCTCACAGCCGGGGAAGGGGACTGAAGCTTTCTTT. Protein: CATSSQPGKGTEAFF.

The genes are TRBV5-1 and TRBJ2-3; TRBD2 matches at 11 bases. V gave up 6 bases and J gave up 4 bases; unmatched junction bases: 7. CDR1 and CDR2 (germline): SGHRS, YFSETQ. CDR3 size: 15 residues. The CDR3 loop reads CASKISGRVSDTQYF. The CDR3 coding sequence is TGCGCCAGCAAAATTAGCGGGAGGGTGTCAGATACGCAGTATTTT.

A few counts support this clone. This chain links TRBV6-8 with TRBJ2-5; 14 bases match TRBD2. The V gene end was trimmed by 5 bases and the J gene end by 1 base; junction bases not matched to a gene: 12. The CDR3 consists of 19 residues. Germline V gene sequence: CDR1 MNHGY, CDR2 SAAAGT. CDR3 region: CASSPGTSGSLETQETQYF. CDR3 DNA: TGTGCCAGCAGTCCCGGGACTAGCGGGAGTTTGGAAACCCAAGAGACCCAGTACTTC.

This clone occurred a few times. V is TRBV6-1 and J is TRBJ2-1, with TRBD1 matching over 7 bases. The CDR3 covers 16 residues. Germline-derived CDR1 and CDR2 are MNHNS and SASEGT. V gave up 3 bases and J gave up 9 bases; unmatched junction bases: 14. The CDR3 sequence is CASSDLAGTVGSEQFF. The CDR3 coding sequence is TGTGCCAGCAGTGACCTAGCCGGGACAGTGGGGAGTGAGCAGTTCTTC.